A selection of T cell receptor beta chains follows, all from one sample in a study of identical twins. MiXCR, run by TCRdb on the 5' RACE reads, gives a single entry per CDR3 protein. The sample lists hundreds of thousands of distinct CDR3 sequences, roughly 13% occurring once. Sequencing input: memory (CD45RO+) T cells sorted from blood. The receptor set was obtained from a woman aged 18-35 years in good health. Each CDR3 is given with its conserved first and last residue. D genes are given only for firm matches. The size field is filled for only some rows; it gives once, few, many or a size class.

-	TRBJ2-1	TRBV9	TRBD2	TGTGCCAGCAGCGTAGGTAGCGGGGGGGCCGGGGGTGAGCAGTTCTTC	CASSVGSGGAGGEQFF
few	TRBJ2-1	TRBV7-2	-	TGTGCCAGCAGCTCCGGGACTGGGTATGAGCAGTTCTTC	CASSSGTGYEQFF
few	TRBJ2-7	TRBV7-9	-	TGTGCCAGCAGCACCCGTGCCAGCTCCTACGAGCAGTACTTC	CASSTRASSYEQYF
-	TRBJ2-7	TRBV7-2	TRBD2	TGTGCCAGCAGCTTAGGCCCTAGCGGGAGGTCCTACGAGCAGTACTTC	CASSLGPSGRSYEQYF
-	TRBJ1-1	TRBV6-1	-	TGTGCCAGCAATCGAGGACCCAGTAACACTGAAGCTTTCTTT	CASNRGPSNTEAFF
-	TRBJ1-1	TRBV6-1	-	TGTGCCAGCAGCCGGGACGGCCCGAACACTGAAGCTTTCTTT	CASSRDGPNTEAFF
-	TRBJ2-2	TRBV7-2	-	TGTGCCAGCAGCTTAGCGTATACAGGGCCAACCGGGGAGCTGTTTTTT	CASSLAYTGPTGELFF
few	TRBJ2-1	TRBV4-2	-	TGTGCCAGCAGCCAAGACCGGGGGAGCTCCTACAATGAGCAGTTCTTC	CASSQDRGSSYNEQFF
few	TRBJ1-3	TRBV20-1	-	TGCAGTGCAACTGGGAGGGGCGGGGGAAACACCATATATTTT	CSATGRGGGNTIYF
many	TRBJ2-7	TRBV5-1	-	TGCGCCAGCGGGTCCTTCGGCTACGAGCAGTACTTC	CASGSFGYEQYF
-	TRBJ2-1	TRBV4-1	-	TGCGCCAGCAGCCTGGACTACCCAAGTTGGTATGAGCAGTTCTTC	CASSLDYPSWYEQFF
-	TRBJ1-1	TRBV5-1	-	TGCGCCAGCAGCTTTACCACAGACACTGAAGCTTTCTTT	CASSFTTDTEAFF
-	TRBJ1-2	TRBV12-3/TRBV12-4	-	TGTGCCAGCAGTTTCGTGGGGCTGGGTGGCTACACCTTC	CASSFVGLGGYTF
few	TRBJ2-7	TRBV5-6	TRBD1	TGTGCCAGCAGCTTCCGACAGGGAGTCGGCGAGCAGTACTTC	CASSFRQGVGEQYF
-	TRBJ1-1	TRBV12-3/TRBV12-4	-	TGTGCCAGCAGTCCCGATCGGGGCGGGAACACTGAAGCTTTCTTT	CASSPDRGGNTEAFF
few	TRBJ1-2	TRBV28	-	TGTGCCAGCAGTTTATCTAACCCCTGGTTGTGGACCTTC	CASSLSNPWLWTF
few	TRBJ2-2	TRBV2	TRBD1	TGTGCCAGTGCAACAGGGGTTGATCGGACCGGGGAGCTGTTTTTT	CASATGVDRTGELFF
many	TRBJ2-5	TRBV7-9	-	TGTGCCAGCAGGATTGACTTTGGGGAGACCCAGTACTTC	CASRIDFGETQYF
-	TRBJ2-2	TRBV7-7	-	TGTGCTAGCAGCCAACTAGTCACCGGGGAGCTGTTTTTT	CASSQLVTGELFF
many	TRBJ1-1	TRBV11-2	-	TGTGCCAGCAGCTTGGTCGGTGGGTCGTCTACTGAAGCTTTCTTT	CASSLVGGSSTEAFF
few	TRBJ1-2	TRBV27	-	TGTGCCAGCAGTTCGATTGATTCTAACTATGGCTACACCTTC	CASSSIDSNYGYTF
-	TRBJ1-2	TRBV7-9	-	TGTGCCAGCAGCTTAGCTGCGGTTAACTATGGCTACACCTTC	CASSLAAVNYGYTF
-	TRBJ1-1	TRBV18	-	TGTGCCAGCTCCTTCCCCCGGTCTAACACTGAAGCTTTCTTT	CASSFPRSNTEAFF
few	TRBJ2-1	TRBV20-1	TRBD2	TGCAGTGCTCCGGGTAGCGGGGGTGATACCTACAATGAGCAGTTCTTC	CSAPGSGGDTYNEQFF
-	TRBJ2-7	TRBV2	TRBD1	TGTGCCAGCAGGGACAGGGTCGGGTACGAGCAGTACTTC	CASRDRVGYEQYF
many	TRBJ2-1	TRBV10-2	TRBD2	TGCGCCAGCTCACCGACTAGCGGGGAGTACAATGAGCAGTTCTTC	CASSPTSGEYNEQFF
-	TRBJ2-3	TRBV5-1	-	TGCGCCAGCAGCTTGGGATATAGCACAGATACGCAGTATTTT	CASSLGYSTDTQYF
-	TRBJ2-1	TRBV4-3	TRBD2	TGCGCCAGCAGCCTCATGGCGACTAGCAGGGCTTACAATGAGCAGTTCTTC	CASSLMATSRAYNEQFF
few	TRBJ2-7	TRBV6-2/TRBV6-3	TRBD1	TGTGCCAGCAGTCCACGGACAGGAAACCTCTTCGGGCAGTACTTC	CASSPRTGNLFGQYF
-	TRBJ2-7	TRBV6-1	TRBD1	TGTGCCAGCATGCGGGGACAGGGTGCCGAGCAGTACTTC	CASMRGQGAEQYF
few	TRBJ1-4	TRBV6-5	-	TGTGCCAGCAGTTACCACGTCGGGAATGAAAAACTGTTTTTT	CASSYHVGNEKLFF
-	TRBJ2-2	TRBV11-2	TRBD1	TGTGCCAGCAGCTTAGGAGGTTGGGGACAGGGGAAGCGGAACACCGGGGAGCTGTTTTTT	CASSLGGWGQGKRNTGELFF
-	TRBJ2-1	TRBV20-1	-	TGCAGTGCTAGGGGCACTGGGGGACGGCAGTTCTTC	CSARGTGGRQFF
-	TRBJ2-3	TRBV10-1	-	TGCGCCGGCACAGATACGCAGTATTTT	CAGTDTQYF
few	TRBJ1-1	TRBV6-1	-	TGTGCCAGCAGTCCAATCCGGGCCGATGGCACTGAAGCTTTCTTT	CASSPIRADGTEAFF
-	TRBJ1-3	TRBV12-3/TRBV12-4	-	TGTGCCAGCAGTTTACAGACACCCGATTTT	CASSLQTPDF
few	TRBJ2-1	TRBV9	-	TGTGCCAGCAGCGTGGATATCGGCCTAGCGTACAATGAGCAGTTCTTC	CASSVDIGLAYNEQFF
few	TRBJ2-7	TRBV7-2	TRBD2	TGTGCCAGCACCCTAGCGGGGAACTACGAGCAGTACTTC	CASTLAGNYEQYF
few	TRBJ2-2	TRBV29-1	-	TGCAGCGTTCGATCCGGACCGAGTAACACCGGGGAGCTGTTTTTT	CSVRSGPSNTGELFF
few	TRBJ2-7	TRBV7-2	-	TGTGCCAGCAGCTCCCCACTCGTCTTC	CASSSPLVF
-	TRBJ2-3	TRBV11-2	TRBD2	TGTGCCAGCAGCTTACGAGGGACTAGCGGGAGCCCCACAGATACGCAGTATTTT	CASSLRGTSGSPTDTQYF
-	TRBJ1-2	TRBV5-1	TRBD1	TGCGCCAGCAGCTCCTACCGAGCCGACAGGGCCGATGGCTACACCTTC	CASSSYRADRADGYTF
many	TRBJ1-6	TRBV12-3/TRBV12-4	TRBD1	TGTGCCAGCAGTCCCCGGACAGGGTCGGATTCACCCCTCCACTTT	CASSPRTGSDSPLHF
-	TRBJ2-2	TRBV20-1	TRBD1	TGCAGTGCTAGACCCACAGGGGCCCCGAACACCGGGGAGCTGTTTTTT	CSARPTGAPNTGELFF
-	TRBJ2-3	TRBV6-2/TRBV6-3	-	TGTGCCAGCAAACCGGAGGGAGATACGCAGTATTTT	CASKPEGDTQYF
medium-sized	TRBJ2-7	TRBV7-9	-	TGTGCCAGCAGCACCAACAGGGAAACCCCTTGGGAGCAGTACTTC	CASSTNRETPWEQYF